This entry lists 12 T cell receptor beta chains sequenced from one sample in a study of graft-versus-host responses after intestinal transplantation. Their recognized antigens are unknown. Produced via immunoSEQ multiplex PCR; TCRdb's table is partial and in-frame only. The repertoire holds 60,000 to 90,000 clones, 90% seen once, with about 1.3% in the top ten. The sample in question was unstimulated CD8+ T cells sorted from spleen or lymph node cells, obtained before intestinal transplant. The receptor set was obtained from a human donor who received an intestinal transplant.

The CDR3 region has the DNA TGTGCCAGCAGCTCCCCTCGGACAGGGGGTGAGGGGATCTCCTACGAGCAGTACTTC. This translates into CASSSPRTGGEGISYEQYF. The chain links TRBV11-2 to TRBJ2-7, with 10 bases that match TRBD1. This CDR3 is built from 19 residues. V lost 4 bases and J lost 0; bases outside the gene matches: 15. Germline V gene lookup returns CDR1 SGHAT and CDR2 FQNNGV.

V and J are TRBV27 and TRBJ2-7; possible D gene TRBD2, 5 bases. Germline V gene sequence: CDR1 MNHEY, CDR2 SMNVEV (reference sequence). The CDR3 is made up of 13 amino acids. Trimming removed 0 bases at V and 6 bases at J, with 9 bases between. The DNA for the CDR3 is TGTGCCAGCAGTTTATCGATTGGGAGCGAGCAGTACTTC. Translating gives CASSLSIGSEQYF.

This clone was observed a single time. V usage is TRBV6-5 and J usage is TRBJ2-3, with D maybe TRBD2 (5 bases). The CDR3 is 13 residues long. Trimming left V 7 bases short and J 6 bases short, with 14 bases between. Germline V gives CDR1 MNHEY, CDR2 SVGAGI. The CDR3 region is CASTTGLADTQYF. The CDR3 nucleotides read TGTGCCAGCACCACGGGGTTGGCGGATACGCAGTATTTT.

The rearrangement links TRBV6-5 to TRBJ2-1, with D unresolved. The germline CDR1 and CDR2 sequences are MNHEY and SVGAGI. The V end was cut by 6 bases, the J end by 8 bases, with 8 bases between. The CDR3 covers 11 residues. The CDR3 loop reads CASSYHHEQFF. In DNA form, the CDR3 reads TGTGCCAGCAGCTACCATCATGAGCAGTTCTTC.

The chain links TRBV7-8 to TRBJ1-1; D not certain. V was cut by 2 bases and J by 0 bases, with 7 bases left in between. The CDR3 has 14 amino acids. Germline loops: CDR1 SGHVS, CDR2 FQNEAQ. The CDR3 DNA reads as TGTGCCAGCAGCTTACTATACTTGAACACTGAAGCTTTCTTT. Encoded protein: CASSLLYLNTEAFF.

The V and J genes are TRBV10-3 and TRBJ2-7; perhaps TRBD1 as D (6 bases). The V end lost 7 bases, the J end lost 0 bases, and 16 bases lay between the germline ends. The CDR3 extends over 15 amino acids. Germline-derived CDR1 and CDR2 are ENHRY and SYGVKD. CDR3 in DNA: TGTGCCATCACCATGGACAGACTTAGCTCCTACGAGCAGTACTTC. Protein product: CAITMDRLSSYEQYF.

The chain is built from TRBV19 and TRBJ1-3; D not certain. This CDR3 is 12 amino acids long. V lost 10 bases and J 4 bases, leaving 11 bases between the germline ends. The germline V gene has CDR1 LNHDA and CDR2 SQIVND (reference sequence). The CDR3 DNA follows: TGTGCCACAACTTTTGCCGGAAACACCATATATTTT. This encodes CATTFAGNTIYF. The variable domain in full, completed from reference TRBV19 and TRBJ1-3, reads DGGITQSPKYLFRKEGQNVTLSCEQNLNHDAMYWYRQDPGQGLRLIYYSQIVNDFQKGDIAEGYSVSREKKESFPLTVTSAQKNPTAFYLCATTFAGNTIYFGEGSWLTVV.

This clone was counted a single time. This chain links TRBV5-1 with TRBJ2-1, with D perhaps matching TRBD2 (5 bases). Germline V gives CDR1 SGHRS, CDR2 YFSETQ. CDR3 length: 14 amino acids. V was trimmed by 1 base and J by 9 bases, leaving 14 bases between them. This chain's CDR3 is CASSLLGYGGEQFF. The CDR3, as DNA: TGCGCCAGCAGCTTGTTAGGCTACGGAGGTGAGCAGTTCTTC.

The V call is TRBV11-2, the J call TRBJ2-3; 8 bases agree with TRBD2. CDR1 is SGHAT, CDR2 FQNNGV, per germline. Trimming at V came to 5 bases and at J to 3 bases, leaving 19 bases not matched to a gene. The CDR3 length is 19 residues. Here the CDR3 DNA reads TGTGCCAGCAGCCTCCTTGGTGGGCCGGGAGGGTCCCTGACAGATACGCAGTATTTT. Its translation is CASSLLGGPGGSLTDTQYF.

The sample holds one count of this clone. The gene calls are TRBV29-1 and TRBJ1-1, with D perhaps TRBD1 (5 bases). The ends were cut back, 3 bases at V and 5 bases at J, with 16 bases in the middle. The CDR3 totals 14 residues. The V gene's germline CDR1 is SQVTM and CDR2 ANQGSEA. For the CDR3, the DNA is TGCAGCGTTGACGGTCAGGGAGGTTGGACTGAAGCTTTCTTT. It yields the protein CSVDGQGGWTEAFF.

The CDR3: CASSDGAGDEQFF. In DNA form, the CDR3 reads TGTGCCAGCAGTGACGGAGCGGGGGACGAGCAGTTCTTC. The rearrangement links TRBV6-4 to TRBJ2-1; 8 bases line up with TRBD2. Germline V gene data show CDR1 as MRHNA and CDR2 as SNTAGT. Trimming at V came to 2 bases and at J to 10 bases, leaving 4 bases not matched to a gene. The CDR3 consists of 13 residues.

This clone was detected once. CDR3 protein: CASRFGDGYNSPLHF. CDR3 in DNA: TGTGCCAGTAGGTTCGGGGATGGGTATAATTCACCCCTCCACTTT. The chain links TRBV19 to TRBJ1-6; D unclear. This CDR3 contains 15 residues. From germline, CDR1 is LNHDA and CDR2 SQIVND (reference sequence). Trimming took 6 bases from V and 4 from J, leaving 13 bases between them.